This record looks at one TCR beta chain sequence and its context. The antigen remains undetermined. The repertoire came from unfractionated whole blood and reflected all unsorted peripheral T cells. This record belongs to a study of HIV-infected patients and healthy controls. Whole-study findings and limits: Significantly higher mean Gini indices appeared in HIV-infected repertoires, possibly reflecting oligoclonality. CMV-associated CDR3s mostly grew nonsignificantly during therapy, while HIV-associated CDR3s declined significantly. Significant mean usage differences between HIV-infected patients and controls involved eight alpha and eight beta V genes.

The germline V gene has CDR1 SNHLY and CDR2 FYNNEI. The CDR3 extends over 16 amino acids. J lost 0 bases, V lost 1 base, and 3 bases had no gene match. cDNA was made from roughly 500 ng RNA using alpha and beta constant primers. Separate chain-specific third strand synthesis with multiplexing indices produced the alpha and beta libraries. TCRdb re-called the 5' RACE reads through MiXCR, storing one row per CDR3 protein. The sample has some 20,000 distinct CDR3 sequences, more than 7.5% seen once. The sample comprised blood. V gene TRBV2 combines with J gene TRBJ2-3; 8 positions match TRBD2. The TCR sequence derives from an adult in good health. CDR3 in DNA: TGTGCCAGCAGTGAAGGTAGCGGGATGAGCACAGATACGCAGTATTTT. Translated, it gives CASSEGSGMSTDTQYF.